These 25 T cell receptor beta chains share one sample of origin, sequenced in a study of blood T cell repertoires in COVID-19. The table came from immunoSEQ multiplex PCR; TCRdb's copy has only in-frame clones and leaves some out. The sample comprises 200,000 to 250,000 clones, 70% to 85% of which are singletons, and 3% to 4% rests with the top ten. Sample: PBMCs or T cells enriched from blood (not recorded which). All receptors derive from a woman aged 60-75 years who had recovered from COVID-19.

CDR3 bases: TGTGCCAGCAGCTTAGAAGCGGGGGTCACCTACAATGAGCAGTTCTTC. This gives the protein CASSLEAGVTYNEQFF. The J gene is TRBJ2-1, the V gene TRBV7-8, with 8 bases lining up with TRBD2. This CDR3 has 16 residues. The V segment lost 1 base and the J segment 2 bases; nucleotides outside the gene matches: 4. CDR1 is SGHVS and CDR2 is FQNEAQ in the germline V gene.

Concerning this clone itself: In the same sample, other DNA sequences code for this CDR3. The chain carries TRBV6-5 and TRBJ1-1; TRBD1 is a possible D gene (5 bases). Germline CDR1 MNHEY, CDR2 SVGAGI. The length of the CDR3 is 15 residues. V gave up 0 bases and J gave up 4 bases, with 12 bases separating them. Here the CDR3 reads CASSYSKWGGTEAFF. The CDR3 region has the DNA TGTGCCAGCAGTTACTCGAAGTGGGGGGGCACTGAAGCTTTCTTT.

The chain is built from TRBV3-1 (or the pseudogene TRBV3-2) and TRBJ2-1, with TRBD2 matching 7 bases. This CDR3 contains 15 residues. After removal of 4 bases from V and 8 bases from J, the junction contained 11 bases not matched to a gene. The germline V gene encodes CDR1 LGHDT and CDR2 YNNKEL (reference sequence). The chain's CDR3 is CASSLNPGLGDEQFF. In DNA form, the CDR3 reads TGTGCCAGCAGCCTCAACCCAGGACTAGGAGATGAGCAGTTCTTC.

The gene calls are TRBV6-4 and TRBJ2-2; D gene ambiguous. The germline gives CDR1 MRHNA, CDR2 SNTAGT. The CDR3 has 15 amino acids. Trimming stripped 0 bases from V and 1 base from J, with 6 bases between. CDR3 sequence: CASSDSAGNTGELFF. Here the CDR3 DNA reads TGTGCCAGCAGTGACTCGGCAGGGAACACCGGGGAGCTGTTTTTT.

This chain links TRBV10-3 with TRBJ2-5; D gene ambiguous. The CDR3 contains 13 residues. Trimming took 2 bases from V and 9 from J, leaving 13 bases between them. Germline-derived CDR1 and CDR2 are ENHRY and SYGVKD. CDR3 in DNA: TGTGCCATCAGTGAGAGGCCCCCCGAGGCCCAGTACTTC. Its translation: CAISERPPEAQYF.

The chain links TRBV6-5 to TRBJ1-1; 9 bases agree with TRBD1. This CDR3 comprises 14 residues. Germline V gene data show CDR1 as MNHEY and CDR2 as SVGAGI. The junction had 2 bases not matched to a gene; V was cut back by 5 bases and J by 1 base. CDR3 sequence (DNA): TGTGCCAGCAGTCGACAGGGGGAGAACACTGAAGCTTTCTTT. It translates to CASSRQGENTEAFF.

The chain combines TRBV9 with TRBJ2-3; 8 nucleotides agree with TRBD2. CDR3 size: 16 residues. V gave up 2 bases and J gave up 2 bases; unmatched junction bases: 7. Germline assignment: CDR1 SGDLS and CDR2 YYNGEE. The CDR3 nucleotides read TGTGCCAGCAGCGTTGGTGGCGGGGGGTTCACAGATACGCAGTATTTT. Its protein product is CASSVGGGGFTDTQYF.

This sequence joins TRBV7-9 and TRBJ1-2; weak D call: TRBD1 (6 bases). The germline V and J ends were trimmed by 5 bases and 2 bases, with 21 bases remaining between them. The CDR3 runs to 17 residues. The germline V gene encodes CDR1 SEHNR and CDR2 FQNEAQ (reference sequence). CDR3 bases: TGTGCCAGCAGCAGAAATACAGGGATTGGGGCGAACTATGGCTACACCTTC. The encoded protein is CASSRNTGIGANYGYTF. Full variable domain (missing parts from reference TRBV7-9 and TRBJ1-2): DTGVSQNPRHKITKRGQNVTFRCDPISEHNRLYWYRQTLGQGPEFLTYFQNEAQLEKSRLLSDRFSAERPKGSFSTLEIQRTEQGDSAMYLCASSRNTGIGANYGYTFGSGTRLTVV.

The V call is TRBV3-1 (or the pseudogene TRBV3-2), the J call TRBJ2-7; a weak D match, TRBD2 (5 bases). The CDR3 length is 16 residues. The V gene's germline CDR1 is LGHDT and CDR2 YNNKEL (reference sequence). Trimming cost V 0 bases and J 6 bases, with 18 bases left between them. CDR3 amino acids: CASSQEGERTVFEQYF. The CDR3 DNA reads TGTGCCAGCAGCCAAGAAGGTGAAAGGACTGTCTTCGAGCAGTACTTC.

The chain recombines TRBV5-1 with TRBJ2-3, with D possibly matching TRBD2 (5 bases). Trimming removed 2 bases at V and 1 base at J, with 8 bases between. The CDR3 is 14 amino acids. The germline V gene has CDR1 SGHRS and CDR2 YFSETQ. The CDR3 DNA reads TGCGCCAGCAGCTTCGAGGGCGGCACAGATACGCAGTATTTT. Translating gives CASSFEGGTDTQYF.

V and J are TRBV27 and TRBJ1-2; weak D call: TRBD1 (5 bases). Germline CDR1 MNHEY, CDR2 SMNVEV (reference sequence). V lost 1 base to trimming and J lost 8 bases, with 20 bases between them. The CDR3 contains 16 residues. This CDR3 is CASSLFATGRHGGYTF. In nucleotides, the CDR3 is TGTGCCAGCAGTTTATTTGCCACAGGACGGCACGGCGGCTACACCTTC.

The chain links TRBV6-5 to TRBJ1-2; D perhaps matches TRBD1 (6 bases). The ends were cut back, 5 bases at V and 5 bases at J, with 9 bases in the middle. The germline CDR1 and CDR2 sequences are MNHEY and SVGAGI. This CDR3 spans 12 amino acids. The CDR3: CASSRTAYGYTF. CDR3 DNA: TGTGCCAGCAGTAGGACAGCGTATGGCTACACCTTC.

V gene TRBV7-2 combines with J gene TRBJ1-6, with 7 bases that match TRBD1. Trimming at V came to 3 bases and at J to 6 bases, leaving 14 bases not matched to a gene. Germline V gene data show CDR1 as SGHTA and CDR2 as FQGNSA. The length of the CDR3 is 18 residues. CDR3 DNA: TGTGCCAGCAGCTTGCCCCCAGGGGGTCAAGATTTTAATTCACCCCTCCACTTT. Residues: CASSLPPGGQDFNSPLHF.

The chain carries TRBV5-6 and TRBJ1-5, with no clear D. The V gene lost 0 bases and the J gene lost 5 bases, with 3 bases spanning the gap. This CDR3 spans 12 amino acids. Per the germline V gene, CDR1 is SGHDT and CDR2 is YYEEEE. CDR3 sequence reads: CASSLVDQPQHF. Here the CDR3 DNA reads TGTGCCAGCAGCTTGGTAGATCAGCCCCAGCATTTT.

This sequence joins TRBV7-3 and TRBJ2-3; possible D gene TRBD1, 6 bases. Germline lookup yields CDR1 SGHTA and CDR2 FQGTGA. V dropped 5 bases and J dropped 2 bases, with 11 bases sitting between them. The length of the CDR3 is 14 residues. The CDR3 here is CASSPTGHTDTQYF. Written as DNA, the CDR3 is TGTGCCAGCAGCCCCACAGGGCACACAGATACGCAGTATTTT.

The chain combines TRBV27 with TRBJ1-2; D is perhaps TRBD1 (5 bases). V was clipped by 1 base and J by 5 bases, with 8 bases between them. Germline V gene lookup returns CDR1 MNHEY and CDR2 SMNVEV (reference sequence). The CDR3 loop spans 13 amino acids. This CDR3 reads CASSLYGGYGYTF. The CDR3, as DNA: TGTGCCAGCAGTTTATATGGGGGGTATGGCTACACCTTC.

The chain recombines TRBV12-3 or TRBV12-4 with TRBJ1-2; unclear D gene. The V end was cut by 3 bases, the J end by 1 base, with 6 bases between. The CDR3 runs to 13 residues. In DNA form, the CDR3 reads TGTGCCAGCAGTTTTCCAGATAACTATGGCTACACCTTC. Its translation is CASSFPDNYGYTF.

This clone was observed once. This chain uses TRBV25-1 with TRBJ1-2, with a weak D call TRBD1 (5 bases). CDR3 length: 14 residues. V lost 2 bases and J 8 bases, leaving 15 bases between the germline ends. Germline CDR1 reads MGHDK; CDR2 reads SYGVNS. The DNA for the CDR3 is TGTGCCAGCAGTGAAAGGCAGGGTAGTTTCGGCTACACCTTC. This encodes CASSERQGSFGYTF.

Of note for this clone: Other DNA sequences in this sample translate to the same CDR3. The chain uses TRBV12-3 or TRBV12-4 and TRBJ1-2; 7 bases fit TRBD1. Trimming at V came to 5 bases and at J to 8 bases, leaving 8 bases not matched to a gene. This CDR3 has 13 amino acids. CDR3 sequence reads: CASSTDRERGYTF. In DNA form, the CDR3 reads TGTGCCAGCAGTACTGACAGGGAGAGGGGCTACACCTTC.

V gene TRBV2 combines with J gene TRBJ2-7; 7 nucleotides agree with TRBD2. Per germline, CDR1 SNHLY and CDR2 FYNNEI. CDR3 size: 17 residues. Trimming cost V 5 bases and J 0 bases; bases outside gene matches: 13. The CDR3 is CASSPLRASGNSYEQYF. CDR3 nucleotides: TGTGCCAGCAGTCCCCTTAGGGCTAGCGGAAACTCCTACGAGCAGTACTTC. Full variable domain (missing parts from reference TRBV2 and TRBJ2-7): EPEVTQTPSHQVTQMGQEVILRCVPISNHLYFYWYRQILGQKVEFLVSFYNNEISEKSEIFDDQFSVERPDGSNFTLKIRSTKLEDSAMYFCASSPLRASGNSYEQYFGPGTRLTVT.

The rearrangement joins TRBV9 to TRBJ1-2; D is unresolved. The V end was cut by 0 bases, the J end by 0 bases, with 9 bases between. Germline V gene data show CDR1 as SGDLS and CDR2 as YYNGEE. CDR3 length: 15 residues. CDR3 region: CASSVGGRANYGYTF. The CDR3 nucleotides are TGTGCCAGCAGCGTAGGCGGCAGAGCTAACTATGGCTACACCTTC.

Only one count was recorded for this clone. J is TRBJ2-7 and V is TRBV6-5, with TRBD1 matching over 7 bases. CDR1 MNHEY and CDR2 SVGAGI come from the germline V gene. Trimming took 7 bases from V and 0 from J; bases not matched to a gene: 6. This CDR3 has 14 residues. CDR3 sequence reads: CASKPRGTSYEQYF. The CDR3 DNA sequence: TGTGCCAGCAAGCCCAGGGGGACCTCCTACGAGCAGTACTTC.

This clone has more than one count but fewer than ten. The identical CDR3 is also encoded by other nucleotide sequences in the sample. The genes are TRBV7-9 and TRBJ1-2; perhaps TRBD1 as D (5 bases). Germline V gene data show CDR1 as SEHNR and CDR2 as FQNEAQ (reference sequence). The CDR3 has 14 amino acids. The V end lost 0 bases, the J end lost 4 bases, and 9 bases lay between the germline ends. The CDR3 region has the DNA TGTGCCAGCAGCTTAGCCGCAGGGCTCTATGGCTACACCTTC. Translated, it gives CASSLAAGLYGYTF.

The rearrangement joins TRBV19 to TRBJ2-5; 7 positions agree with TRBD1. This CDR3 is 16 amino acids long. Germline assignment: CDR1 LNHDA and CDR2 SQIVND (reference sequence). V gave up 4 bases and J gave up 5 bases; unmatched junction bases: 13. The CDR3 DNA reads as TGTGCCAGTAGTAACCCCAGGACAGGCGTGCTGGAGACCCAGTACTTC. Protein product: CASSNPRTGVLETQYF.

The rearrangement joins TRBV14 to TRBJ1-3; D gene uncertain. This CDR3 contains 12 residues. Trimming removed 0 bases at V and 9 bases at J, with 6 bases between. CDR1 is SGHDN, CDR2 FVKESK, per germline. For the CDR3, the DNA is TGTGCCAGCAGCCAAGATCGCGCCACCATATATTTT. This codes for CASSQDRATIYF.